These 24 T cell receptor beta chains were all obtained from the same sample, sequenced in a study of CD8 T cells in ankylosing spondylitis (dated by TCRdb to between 2016 and 2019). The method behind the library was 5' RACE. Data came from an Illumina HiSeq 2500. TCRdb handled the public reads itself, with Q25 trimming in fastp and clone calling in MiXCR, and kept productive beta chains. Rows with a matching CDR3 protein are joined into one entry that keeps the most common DNA and genes. The sample table contains several thousand distinct CDR3 sequences; only one count was recorded for 8.2% of them. The ten biggest clones cover under 30% of the sample. The sample consisted of blood, either unsorted or a sorted T cell fraction (not recorded which). Receptors originate from a male donor with ankylosing spondylitis or in good health (not recorded which).

Comment on this clonotype: Being one base from a much bigger clone, this may be a read error. The rearrangement links TRBV9 to TRBJ2-5; TRBD2 matches 8 bases. Germline CDR1 is SGDLS and CDR2 is YYNGEE. CDR3 length: 13 amino acids. CDR3 DNA sequence: TGTGCCAGCAGTGCGGCGGGGGGCGGGACCCAGAACTTC. Its protein product is CASSAAGGGTQNF.

Sample share makes this clonotype medium-sized. The chain is built from TRBV9 and TRBJ2-3, with TRBD1 matching over 7 bases. Germline V lookup: CDR1 SGDLS, CDR2 YYNGEE. Germline trimming cut 4 bases from V and 0 bases from J; bases unmatched to any gene: 2. This CDR3 spans 14 amino acids. The CDR3 here is CASSSTGSTDTQYF. CDR3 DNA sequence: TGTGCCAGCAGCTCGACAGGGAGCACAGATACGCAGTATTTT.

By frequency in the sample, this clonotype is medium-sized (0.01 to 0.1%). This chain uses TRBV9 with TRBJ1-1; 9 bases are a match to TRBD1. The CDR3 extends over 13 amino acids. Trimming cost V 3 bases and J 11 bases; bases outside gene matches: 8. The germline V gene has CDR1 SGDLS and CDR2 YYNGEE. Here the CDR3 reads CASSEEQGAHAFF. The CDR3 coding sequence is TGTGCCAGCAGCGAGGAACAGGGGGCGCATGCTTTCTTT.

J is TRBJ2-3 and V is TRBV9; 13 bases agree with TRBD2. The trim removed 0 bases at V and 5 bases at J, leaving 3 bases unmatched. The CDR3 runs to 16 residues. Germline values: CDR1 SGDLS, CDR2 YYNGEE. The CDR3 loop reads CASSVETSGGIDTQYF. The CDR3 coding sequence is TGTGCCAGCAGCGTAGAGACTAGCGGGGGGATAGATACGCAGTATTTT.

The chain has TRBV9 and TRBJ2-3, with TRBD2 matching over 7 bases. The CDR3 has 14 residues. Germline V gene sequence: CDR1 SGDLS, CDR2 YYNGEE. Unmatched junction bases numbered 5, after V lost 3 bases and J lost 4 bases. As DNA, the CDR3 is TGTGCCAGCAGCGGACGACTAGCAGCAGATACGCAGTATTTT. Its translation is CASSGRLAADTQYF.

There are a few counts of this clonotype. The chain uses TRBV9 and TRBJ2-3, with D perhaps TRBD1 (6 bases). Germline V CDR1 and CDR2: SGDLS, YYNGEE. V gave up 0 bases and J gave up 5 bases, with 10 bases separating them. The CDR3 length is 14 residues. DNA of the CDR3: TGTGCCAGCAGCGTAGACAGGGACGTAGATACGCAGTATTTT. Its translation is CASSVDRDVDTQYF.

Ten or more counts support this clonotype. The chain carries TRBV9 and TRBJ2-3; 8 bases map to TRBD2. V trimming: 4 bases; J trimming: 6 bases; junction bases outside the gene matches: 4. In germline, CDR1 is SGDLS, CDR2 YYNGEE. The CDR3 contains 13 residues. CDR3 bases: TGTGCCAGCAGCCCGGGACTAGGGGATACGCAGTATTTT. This gives the protein CASSPGLGDTQYF.

J is TRBJ2-2 and V is TRBV9, with 8 bases matching TRBD2. The CDR3 spans 16 residues. V shed 2 bases and J 0 bases; nucleotides not matched to a gene: 3. Germline CDR1 SGDLS, CDR2 YYNGEE. The CDR3: CASSVERGSNTGELFF. The CDR3 nucleotides read TGTGCCAGCAGCGTTGAGCGGGGGTCGAACACCGGGGAGCTGTTTTTT.

This chain uses TRBV27 with TRBJ2-7, with 8 bases aligning to TRBD1. Trimming cost V 4 bases and J 0 bases; bases outside gene matches: 8. CDR3 length: 16 amino acids. The germline gives CDR1 MNHEY, CDR2 SMNVEV (reference sequence). CDR3 loop: CASSWVRGPSSYEQYV. Here the CDR3 DNA reads TGTGCCAGCAGTTGGGTCAGGGGGCCGAGCTCCTACGAGCAGTACGTC.

This clonotype is labeled medium-sized. The chain is built from TRBV9 and TRBJ2-2; perhaps TRBD1 as D (6 bases). V shed 5 bases and J shed 1 base, with 9 bases lying between them. CDR3 length: 14 amino acids. The germline V gene has CDR1 SGDLS and CDR2 YYNGEE. The DNA for the CDR3 is TGTGCCAGCAGTGCGACAGGGAACACCGGGGAGCTGTTTTTT. Amino acids: CASSATGNTGELFF. Complete variable domain (other parts from reference TRBV9 and TRBJ2-2): DSGVTQTPKHLITATGQRVTLRCSPRSGDLSVYWYQQSLDQGLQFLIQYYNGEERAKGNILERFSAQQFPDLHSELNLSSLELGDSALYFCASSATGNTGELFFGEGSRLTVL.

The chain combines TRBV9 with TRBJ2-2, with TRBD2 matching over 9 bases. The CDR3 runs 16 residues. Per the germline V gene, CDR1 is SGDLS and CDR2 is YYNGEE. Losses at the gene ends were 0 bases for V and 3 bases for J; bases not matched to a gene: 3. CDR3 bases: TGTGCCAGCAGCGTAGCAGGGACTAGCCACACCGGGGAGCTGTTTTTT. Translation: CASSVAGTSHTGELFF.

This clonotype is labeled medium-sized (0.01 to 0.1%). The genes are TRBV9 and TRBJ1-5; TRBD1 matches at 11 bases. This CDR3 spans 14 amino acids. The V segment lost 3 bases and the J segment 5 bases; nucleotides outside the gene matches: 1. Germline assignment: CDR1 SGDLS and CDR2 YYNGEE. The CDR3 nucleotides are TGTGCCAGCAGCGGGACAGGGGGCGATCAGCCCCAGCATTTT. As protein: CASSGTGGDQPQHF.

This clonotype was seen at least ten times. This sequence joins TRBV9 and TRBJ2-2; D is undetermined. CDR1 is SGDLS and CDR2 is YYNGEE in the germline V gene. V lost 0 bases and J lost 1, with 13 bases in between. The CDR3 has 17 residues. CDR3 nucleotides: TGTGCCAGCAGCGTAGCTAGAACGAAGATGAACACCGGGGAGCTGTTTTTT. Protein product: CASSVARTKMNTGELFF.

This clonotype appeared many times. V gene TRBV9 combines with J gene TRBJ2-1; TRBD2 matches 9 bases. The V and J ends lost 0 bases and 4 bases, in that order; junction bases with no gene match: 5. The CDR3 is 16 amino acids. Germline V gene sequence: CDR1 SGDLS, CDR2 YYNGEE. The CDR3 is CASSVGASGVYNEQFF. DNA for the CDR3: TGTGCCAGCAGCGTAGGGGCTAGCGGGGTTTACAATGAGCAGTTCTTC.

This clonotype appeared many times. V usage is TRBV9 and J usage is TRBJ2-2; 9 bases are a match to TRBD2. The germline CDR1 and CDR2 sequences are SGDLS and YYNGEE. Trimming at V came to 0 bases and at J to 1 base, leaving 7 bases not matched to a gene. The CDR3 totals 18 residues. The CDR3 protein is CASSVERLAGRNTGELFF. CDR3 nucleotides: TGTGCCAGCAGCGTAGAACGGCTAGCGGGGAGGAACACCGGGGAGCTGTTTTTT.

This clonotype was seen a few times. CDR3 sequence: CASSAGRATEAFF. For the CDR3, the DNA is TGTGCCAGCAGCGCAGGAAGGGCCACTGAAGCTTTCTTT. This chain connects TRBV9 to TRBJ1-1; D not resolved. The CDR3 sequence is 13 residues long. V was shortened by 3 bases and J by 4 bases, with 10 bases between the two germline ends. From germline, CDR1 is SGDLS and CDR2 YYNGEE.

This clonotype appeared many times. The chain uses TRBV9 and TRBJ2-2, with a weak D call TRBD2 (5 bases). Germline CDR1 SGDLS, CDR2 YYNGEE. The CDR3 is 15 amino acids. V was trimmed by 4 bases and J by 3 bases, leaving 13 bases between them. The CDR3 loop reads CASSPKRVDTGELFF. The CDR3 DNA sequence: TGTGCCAGCAGCCCCAAGAGGGTTGACACCGGGGAGCTGTTTTTT.

Judged by abundance, this clonotype is medium-sized (0.01 to 0.1%). The chain links TRBV9 to TRBJ2-1, with 7 bases fitting TRBD2. The CDR3 length is 15 residues. Germline V CDR1 and CDR2: SGDLS, YYNGEE. Trimming cost V 3 bases and J 4 bases; bases outside gene matches: 7. The CDR3 region has the DNA TGTGCCAGCAGCGGGCTAGCGGATATTTACAATGAGCAGTTCTTC. It encodes CASSGLADIYNEQFF.

This clonotype was observed a handful of times. This chain links TRBV9 with TRBJ2-1; 7 bases map to TRBD2. This CDR3 has 14 amino acids. V lost 7 bases and J lost 6; bases outside the gene matches: 10. CDR1 and CDR2 from the germline V gene are SGDLS and YYNGEE. The CDR3 region is CASSESGLTNEQFF. The CDR3 region has the DNA TGTGCCAGCTCTGAGTCGGGACTAACCAATGAGCAGTTCTTC.

The chain carries TRBV21-1 and TRBJ2-4. TRBV21-1 is flagged as a pseudogene. The CDR3 consists of 15 residues. CDR3 sequence: CARAVTGLAKNIQYF. Here the CDR3 DNA reads TGTGCCAGAGCGGTTACCGGGTTAGCCAAAAACATTCAGTACTTC.

In this sample, this clonotype turned up many times. This chain links TRBV9 with TRBJ1-2, with a tentative D call TRBD1 (5 bases). Germline CDR1 and CDR2: SGDLS and YYNGEE. Between the trimmed V and J ends, which lost 0 bases and 8 bases, there was a span of 11 bases. The CDR3 covers 13 residues. The CDR3 nucleotides are TGTGCCAGCAGCGTAGCAGACAGTAGAGGCTACACCTTC. Protein: CASSVADSRGYTF.

V usage is TRBV9 and J usage is TRBJ2-3; D gene uncertain. Germline V lookup: CDR1 SGDLS, CDR2 YYNGEE. The CDR3 length is 15 residues. V was clipped by 7 bases and J by 2 bases, with 17 bases between them. CDR3 residues: CASSPDATHTDTQYF. CDR3 DNA sequence: TGTGCCAGCTCGCCGGACGCGACCCACACAGATACGCAGTATTTT.

In its sample, this clonotype ranks as medium-sized. The chain couples TRBV20-1 to TRBJ1-1; D uncertain. Trimming removed 2 bases at V and 7 bases at J, with 5 bases between. The CDR3 length is 10 residues. CDR1 is DFQATT and CDR2 is SNEGSKA in the germline V gene (reference sequence). The CDR3 DNA reads TGCAGTGCTAGATTGGGTGAAGCTTTCTTT. Amino acids: CSARLGEAFF.

This clonotype is deemed medium-sized. The chain recombines TRBV9 with TRBJ1-6; TRBD1 matches 10 bases. The CDR3 contains 17 residues. The J segment lost 1 base and the V segment lost 1 base, leaving 2 bases of the junction unmatched. The germline V gene encodes CDR1 SGDLS and CDR2 YYNGEE. CDR3 loop: CASSVSGQGSYNSPLHF. CDR3 DNA: TGTGCCAGCAGCGTATCGGGACAGGGGTCCTATAATTCACCCCTCCACTTT.